These 7 T cell receptor beta chains were all obtained from the same sample, sequenced in a study of regulatory T cells in long-lasting Graves disease. Time point meaning: persistent/refractory GD, antithyroid drugs over 5 years with positive TRAb. Researchers made the TCR library from RNA that was extracted from PBMCs. Arm-PCR of CDR3 regions and iRepertoire HTBI primers were used to build TCR beta libraries. TCRdb re-analysed the multiplex PCR reads in MiXCR, keeping a single row per CDR3 protein. The data show about 470,000 distinct CDR3 sequences, under 25% seen once. Sequences were derived from peripheral blood mononuclear cells (PBMCs), sampled when the disease was refractory, from a patient treated with antithyroid drugs. Receptors were obtained from a female donor with Graves disease.

The chain couples TRBV7-3 to TRBJ2-2; 7 nucleotides line up with TRBD1. This CDR3 is 15 amino acids long. V gave up 5 bases and J gave up 0 bases; unmatched junction bases: 3. Germline V gene sequence: CDR1 SGHTA, CDR2 FQGTGA. DNA of the CDR3: TGTGCCAGCAGCAAGGGACAGACGAACACCGGGGAGCTGTTTTTT. It yields the protein CASSKGQTNTGELFF.

This clonotype was seen only a few times. The chain recombines TRBV19 with TRBJ2-2; 10 positions agree with TRBD2. The germline CDR1 and CDR2 sequences are LNHDA and SQIVND (reference sequence). The CDR3 covers 17 residues. The J segment lost 0 bases and the V segment lost 3 bases, leaving 4 bases of the junction unmatched. This chain's CDR3 is CASSMGLANANTGELFF. The CDR3 DNA follows: TGTGCCAGTAGTATGGGACTAGCGAACGCGAACACCGGGGAGCTGTTTTTT.

The rearrangement uses TRBV29-1 and TRBJ2-1; D unresolved. The CDR3 loop spans 14 amino acids. Germline V lookup: CDR1 SQVTM, CDR2 ANQGSEA. The V gene lost 1 base and the J gene lost 7 bases, with 14 bases spanning the gap. In DNA, the CDR3 is TGCAGCGTTGAAGGAATTTCGAGAGTGAATGAGCAGTTCTTC. This codes for CSVEGISRVNEQFF.

As concerns this clonotype: Given a far larger clone just one base away, this is likely a sequencing read error. V is TRBV6-1 and J is TRBJ2-2; 14 bases align to TRBD2. Germline V gene lookup returns CDR1 MNHNS and CDR2 SASEGT. The CDR3 has 18 amino acids. This chain's CDR3 is CATSDRRRLAGGSGEPFF. DNA of the CDR3: TGTGCCACCAGTGATCGCCGCCGACTAGCGGGAGGGTCCGGGGAGCCGTTTTTT.

This clonotype was observed a handful of times. The chain combines TRBV20-1 with TRBJ2-3, with 11 bases lining up with TRBD2. Germline CDR1 is DFQATT and CDR2 is SNEGSKA (reference sequence). The V and J ends lost 2 bases and 6 bases, in that order; junction bases with no gene match: 7. The CDR3 totals 15 residues. CDR3 amino acids: CSARPPSGRRDTQYF. In nucleotides, the CDR3 is TGCAGTGCTAGACCCCCTAGCGGGAGGAGGGATACGCAGTATTTT.

Only one count was recorded for this clonotype. This chain joins TRBV28 and TRBJ2-1, with a tentative D call TRBD2 (6 bases). Germline V gene sequence: CDR1 MDHEN, CDR2 SYDVKM. V was cut by 6 bases and J by 0 bases, with 18 bases left in between. This CDR3 comprises 17 residues. CDR3 protein: CASRGNGGLSSYNEQFF. CDR3 sequence (DNA): TGTGCCAGCAGGGGTAATGGGGGACTTAGCTCCTACAATGAGCAGTTCTTC.

This clonotype was observed a single time. The chain is built from TRBV30 and TRBJ2-7, with 7 bases lining up with TRBD2. Germline CDR1 is GTSNPN and CDR2 is SVGIG (reference sequence). Trimming at V came to 4 bases and at J to 2 bases, leaving 8 bases not matched to a gene. This CDR3 contains 14 residues. Here the CDR3 DNA reads TGTGCCTGGATGCCGGGGGAGGGCCCCTACGAGCAGTACTTC. Translated, it gives CAWMPGEGPYEQYF. Full variable domain (missing parts from reference TRBV30 and TRBJ2-7): SQTIHQWPATLVQPVGSPLSLECTVEGTSNPNLYWYRQAAGRGLQLLFYSVGIGQISSEVPQNLSASRPQDRQFILSSKKLLLSDSGFYLCAWMPGEGPYEQYFGPGTRLTVT.